This entry lists 30 T cell receptor beta chains sequenced from one sample in a study of blood T cell repertoires in COVID-19. TCRdb's copy holds only in-frame clones and misses some; the assay was immunoSEQ multiplex PCR. In the table there are 350,000 to 400,000 clones, about 89% of which are singletons. Source material: PBMCs or T cells enriched from blood (not recorded which). These receptors all come from a man aged 35 to 55 in a cohort exposed to, infected with or recovered from COVID-19 (not recorded which).

J is TRBJ2-5 and V is TRBV7-3, with TRBD2 identical over 7 bases. Trimming at V came to 5 bases and at J to 0 bases, leaving 0 bases not matched to a gene. The CDR3 is 13 residues long. CDR1 SGHTA and CDR2 FQGTGA come from the germline V gene. The DNA of the CDR3 is TGTGCCAGCAGCAGCGGGAACCAAGAGACCCAGTACTTC. Encoded protein: CASSSGNQETQYF. The full variable domain, in which reference TRBV7-3 and TRBJ2-5 provide the parts outside the CDR3, is GAGVSQTPSNKVTEKGKYVELRCDPISGHTALYWYRQSLGQGPEFLIYFQGTGAADDSGLPNDRFFAVRPEGSVSTLKIQRTERGDSAVYLCASSSGNQETQYFGPGTRLLVL.

V gene TRBV18 combines with J gene TRBJ2-3, with D tentatively TRBD1 (5 bases). V lost 4 bases and J lost 1, with 9 bases in between. The CDR3 sequence is 14 residues long. Germline V CDR1 and CDR2: KGHSH, LQKENI. CDR3 sequence: CASSQGYGTDTQYF. CDR3 DNA sequence: TGTGCCAGCTCACAGGGGTACGGCACAGATACGCAGTATTTT.

This clone was seen just once. The CDR3 loop is CASSKGQGQETQYF. The CDR3 nucleotides read TGTGCCAGCAGTAAGGGACAGGGCCAAGAGACCCAGTACTTC. The chain employs TRBV27 and TRBJ2-5, with 9 bases aligning to TRBD1. This CDR3 spans 14 amino acids. Germline V gives CDR1 MNHEY, CDR2 SMNVEV (reference sequence). The V segment lost 5 bases and the J segment 1 base; nucleotides outside the gene matches: 2.

The chain combines TRBV9 with TRBJ2-7; 8 bases are a match to TRBD1. With V trimmed by 3 bases and J by 3 bases, 2 bases remained unmatched. Germline V lookup: CDR1 SGDLS, CDR2 YYNGEE. CDR3 length equals 13 residues. CDR3 bases: TGTGCCAGCAGCGCGACAGGGGACTACGAGCAGTACTTC. This codes for CASSATGDYEQYF.

The V and J genes are TRBV27 and TRBJ2-1; 13 bases align to TRBD2. This CDR3 has 17 amino acids. Germline CDR1 reads MNHEY; CDR2 reads SMNVEV (reference sequence). V lost 6 bases to trimming and J lost 8 bases; unmatched junction nucleotides: 13. As DNA, the CDR3 is TGTGCCAGCAGCCTTATGGGGACTAGCGGGACTCAAGATGAGCAGTTCTTC. Protein product: CASSLMGTSGTQDEQFF.

This chain uses TRBV5-1 with TRBJ2-5, with 9 bases matching TRBD1. Trimming cost V 2 bases and J 0 bases; bases outside gene matches: 14. The CDR3 has 19 amino acids. Germline assignment: CDR1 SGHRS and CDR2 YFSETQ. The CDR3 region is CASSFPRTGVIGYQETQYF. CDR3 DNA sequence: TGCGCCAGCAGCTTTCCGCGGACAGGGGTGATAGGGTACCAAGAGACCCAGTACTTC.

The V call is TRBV28, the J call TRBJ2-5, with a weak D call TRBD2 (6 bases). This CDR3 spans 16 amino acids. Trimming left V 4 bases short and J 1 base short, with 16 bases between. The germline V gene encodes CDR1 MDHEN and CDR2 SYDVKM. CDR3 residues: CASSSPGGVSQETQYF. The CDR3 nucleotides read TGTGCCAGCAGTTCCCCCGGGGGAGTAAGCCAAGAGACCCAGTACTTC.

The gene calls are TRBV28 and TRBJ2-2; D possibly corresponds to TRBD2 (5 bases). V dropped 7 bases and J dropped 6 bases, with 9 bases sitting between them. The CDR3 extends over 12 amino acids. Germline V gene lookup returns CDR1 MDHEN and CDR2 SYDVKM. CDR3 protein: CASIAGPGELFF. The CDR3, as DNA: TGTGCCAGCATCGCGGGCCCCGGGGAGCTGTTTTTT.

The V gene is TRBV28, the J gene TRBJ2-1, with D tentatively TRBD1 (5 bases). Germline CDR1 reads MDHEN; CDR2 reads SYDVKM. Trimming removed 8 bases at V and 0 bases at J, with 11 bases between. This CDR3 comprises 14 residues. The CDR3 sequence: CASSQESSYNEQFF. CDR3 nucleotides: TGTGCCAGCTCACAGGAGAGCTCCTACAATGAGCAGTTCTTC.

The CDR3 sequence: CASRFTRHYEQYF. CDR3 DNA sequence: TGTGCCAGCAGGTTCACACGACACTACGAGCAGTACTTC. J is TRBJ2-7 and V is TRBV7-2; D is uncertain. Germline CDR1 is SGHTA and CDR2 is FQGNSA. The CDR3 extends over 13 amino acids. Trimming cost V 6 bases and J 3 bases, with 12 bases left between them.

This rearrangement joins TRBV2 to TRBJ1-1; D not certain. V lost 2 bases to trimming and J lost 7 bases, with 17 bases between them. The CDR3 length is 15 residues. Per germline, CDR1 SNHLY and CDR2 FYNNEI. CDR3 nucleotide sequence: TGTGCCAGCAGTGAAAGGCAAGTTTGGGCAGGTGAAGCTTTCTTT. Translating gives CASSERQVWAGEAFF.

This clone appeared a single time. This chain uses TRBV18 with TRBJ2-5, with a possible D match to TRBD1 (6 bases). CDR1 is KGHSH and CDR2 is LQKENI in the germline V gene. V lost 2 bases, J lost 4 bases, and 8 bases lay in between. This CDR3 has 13 amino acids. Here the CDR3 reads CASSPFRGETQYF. The CDR3 region has the DNA TGTGCCAGCTCACCATTCAGGGGAGAGACCCAGTACTTC. Combining the CDR3 with reference TRBV18 and TRBJ2-5 gives the whole variable domain NAGVMQNPRHLVRRRGQEARLRCSPMKGHSHVYWYRQLPEEGLKFMVYLQKENIIDESGMPKERFSAEFPKEGPSILRIQQVVRGDSAAYFCASSPFRGETQYFGPGTRLLVL.

In this sample, this clone turned up once. J is TRBJ2-7 and V is TRBV27, with 7 bases that match TRBD1. V was clipped by 5 bases and J by 3 bases; unmatched bases: 7. The CDR3 sequence is 14 residues long. CDR1 MNHEY and CDR2 SMNVEV come from the germline V gene (reference sequence). CDR3 sequence reads: CASSTWTGIYEQYF. CDR3 nucleotides: TGTGCCAGCAGTACCTGGACAGGAATCTACGAGCAGTACTTC.

With regard to this clone: The sample contains more than one DNA sequence encoding this CDR3. V is TRBV5-1 and J is TRBJ2-7; TRBD1 agrees at 9 bases. Unmatched junction bases numbered 4, after V lost 4 bases and J lost 2 bases. This CDR3 is built from 14 residues. The germline V gene encodes CDR1 SGHRS and CDR2 YFSETQ. The CDR3 sequence: CASSPGTGTYEQYF. As DNA, the CDR3 is TGCGCCAGCAGCCCCGGGACAGGGACCTACGAGCAGTACTTC.

The chain employs TRBV5-6 and TRBJ1-4; perhaps TRBD1 as D (6 bases). CDR1 and CDR2 (germline): SGHDT, YYEEEE. CDR3 size: 16 residues. V was shortened by 5 bases and J by 8 bases, with 22 bases between the two germline ends. CDR3 protein: CASSLKTGTFGEKLFF. The CDR3 region has the DNA TGTGCCAGCAGTCTTAAAACCGGGACATTCGGGGAAAAACTGTTTTTT.

The chain is built from TRBV7-3 and TRBJ2-5, with 12 bases fitting TRBD2. V lost 5 bases, J lost 4 bases, and 2 bases stayed unmatched. The CDR3 runs to 14 residues. Per germline, CDR1 SGHTA and CDR2 FQGTGA. The CDR3 coding sequence is TGTGCCAGCAGCCCGGGACTAGCGGGAGAGACCCAGTACTTC. It yields the protein CASSPGLAGETQYF.

The rearrangement joins TRBV29-1 to TRBJ2-5, with 9 bases identical to TRBD2. CDR1 and CDR2 from the germline V gene are SQVTM and ANQGSEA. The CDR3 length is 13 residues. The V segment lost 4 bases and the J segment 5 bases; nucleotides outside the gene matches: 5. The CDR3 DNA is TGCAGCGTTGTTCTAGCGGGACGCGAGACCCAGTACTTC. Translation gives CSVVLAGRETQYF.

In DNA form, the CDR3 reads TGTGCCAGCAGCGTCACGGCAGGGTTGGGTCAGCCCCAGCATTTT. Translating it yields CASSVTAGLGQPQHF. V and J are TRBV9 and TRBJ1-5; possibly TRBD1 for D (5 bases). Trimming removed 2 bases from V and 6 bases from J, with 15 bases in between. This CDR3 has 15 residues. Germline V gene data show CDR1 as SGDLS and CDR2 as YYNGEE.

The V gene is TRBV19, the J gene TRBJ2-3; a weak D match, TRBD2 (6 bases). Trimming stripped 6 bases from V and 4 bases from J, with 17 bases between. The CDR3 runs 15 residues. Per the germline V gene, CDR1 is LNHDA and CDR2 is SQIVND (reference sequence). CDR3 DNA sequence: TGTGCCAGTAGCATCACGGGAGTGAGCTCAGATACGCAGTATTTT. Its protein product is CASSITGVSSDTQYF. The variable domain in full, with the rest retrieved from reference TRBV19 and TRBJ2-3, is DGGITQSPKYLFRKEGQNVTLSCEQNLNHDAMYWYRQDPGQGLRLIYYSQIVNDFQKGDIAEGYSVSREKKESFPLTVTSAQKNPTAFYLCASSITGVSSDTQYFGPGTRLTVL.

The chain combines TRBV7-9 with TRBJ1-1; D call uncertain. The V gene lost 5 bases and the J gene lost 3 bases, with 16 bases spanning the gap. In germline, CDR1 is SEHNR, CDR2 FQNEAQ (reference sequence). This CDR3 comprises 15 residues. CDR3 nucleotide sequence: TGTGCCAGCAGCAACCGACCGGGTCGGGACACTGAAGCTTTCTTT. Residues: CASSNRPGRDTEAFF. The whole variable domain, remainder taken from reference TRBV7-9 and TRBJ1-1, is DTGVSQNPRHKITKRGQNVTFRCDPISEHNRLYWYRQTLGQGPEFLTYFQNEAQLEKSRLLSDRFSAERPKGSFSTLEIQRTEQGDSAMYLCASSNRPGRDTEAFFGQGTRLTVV.

This clone was seen more than once but under ten times. The rearrangement joins TRBV5-4 to TRBJ1-2; TRBD1 agrees at 7 bases. CDR1 is SGHNT, CDR2 YYREEE, per germline (reference sequence). V lost 1 base, J lost 4 bases, and 7 bases stayed unmatched. There are 15 residues in the CDR3. CDR3 protein: CASSLSTGRVYGYTF. In DNA, the CDR3 is TGTGCCAGCAGCTTGTCGACAGGGCGGGTCTATGGCTACACCTTC.

The chain joins TRBV15 to TRBJ2-7, with TRBD2 identical over 9 bases. Germline trimming cut 4 bases from V and 4 bases from J; bases unmatched to any gene: 5. The CDR3 consists of 14 residues. Germline CDR1 is LNHNV and CDR2 is YYDKDF (reference sequence). CDR3 loop: CATSKSGRKYEQYF. In DNA, the CDR3 is TGTGCCACCAGCAAGAGCGGGAGGAAATACGAGCAGTACTTC.

This sequence joins TRBV24-1 and TRBJ1-2; no definite D call. Germline CDR1 and CDR2: KGHDR and SFDVKD. The CDR3 consists of 15 residues. The V end was cut by 3 bases, the J end by 4 bases, with 14 bases between. The CDR3 loop is CATSDTGSEAYGYTF. The CDR3 coding sequence is TGTGCCACCAGTGATACGGGGTCCGAGGCCTATGGCTACACCTTC.

V gene TRBV28 combines with J gene TRBJ2-7, with TRBD1 as a possible D gene (6 bases). Between the trimmed V and J ends, which lost 8 bases and 5 bases, there was a span of 19 bases. There are 14 residues in the CDR3. Germline V gene data show CDR1 as MDHEN and CDR2 as SYDVKM. For the CDR3, the DNA is TGTGCCAGCCGTCACCCAGGGGAGTGGAACGAGCAGTACTTC. Translated, it gives CASRHPGEWNEQYF.

Notes on this clone: The sample holds other DNA sequences that translate to the same CDR3. The genes are TRBV2 and TRBJ1-5; D possibly corresponds to TRBD1 (6 bases). Germline V gene lookup returns CDR1 SNHLY and CDR2 FYNNEI. V dropped 1 base and J dropped 4 bases, with 8 bases sitting between them. The CDR3 covers 14 residues. CDR3 region: CASSEGGRNQPQHF. The CDR3 DNA reads TGTGCCAGCAGTGAAGGGGGGCGTAATCAGCCCCAGCATTTT.

The chain employs TRBV18 and TRBJ2-1; the match to TRBD2 covers 8 bases. CDR3 length equals 14 residues. CDR1 is KGHSH, CDR2 LQKENI, per germline. V shed 3 bases and J 2 bases; nucleotides not matched to a gene: 0. The CDR3 DNA sequence: TGTGCCAGCTCACCGGGACTAGCCTACAATGAGCAGTTCTTC. It yields the protein CASSPGLAYNEQFF. Drawing the rest from reference TRBV18 and TRBJ2-1, the complete variable domain is NAGVMQNPRHLVRRRGQEARLRCSPMKGHSHVYWYRQLPEEGLKFMVYLQKENIIDESGMPKERFSAEFPKEGPSILRIQQVVRGDSAAYFCASSPGLAYNEQFFGPGTRLTVL.

The chain has TRBV7-9 and TRBJ2-2; D is unclear. CDR3 length: 13 residues. Germline V gives CDR1 SEHNR, CDR2 FQNEAQ (reference sequence). V was cut by 1 base and J by 7 bases, with 7 bases left in between. CDR3 in DNA: TGTGCCAGCAGCTTAGTCCCGGTCGGGGAGCTGTTTTTT. Protein product: CASSLVPVGELFF. The complete variable domain, with remaining parts taken from reference TRBV7-9 and TRBJ2-2, reads DTGVSQNPRHKITKRGQNVTFRCDPISEHNRLYWYRQTLGQGPEFLTYFQNEAQLEKSRLLSDRFSAERPKGSFSTLEIQRTEQGDSAMYLCASSLVPVGELFFGEGSRLTVL.

This chain joins TRBV7-9 and TRBJ1-1, with 7 bases that match TRBD1. CDR3 length: 15 amino acids. The V segment lost 5 bases and the J segment 2 bases; nucleotides outside the gene matches: 8. Per germline, CDR1 SEHNR and CDR2 FQNEAQ (reference sequence). CDR3 nucleotides: TGTGCCAGCAGCCCCCAGGGGGGAGCTAACACTGAAGCTTTCTTT. Translation gives CASSPQGGANTEAFF.

This chain joins TRBV7-8 and TRBJ2-1; TRBD1 might be the D (6 bases). This CDR3 comprises 12 residues. CDR1 SGHVS and CDR2 FQNEAQ come from the germline V gene. Trimming removed 5 bases from V and 8 bases from J, with 10 bases in between. DNA for the CDR3: TGTGCCAGCAGCCTCGACAGGTATGAGCAGTTCTTC. It codes for CASSLDRYEQFF.

The rearrangement links TRBV18 to TRBJ2-2; D call uncertain. This CDR3 has 14 amino acids. Trimming cost V 3 bases and J 1 base, with 6 bases left between them. The V gene's germline CDR1 is KGHSH and CDR2 LQKENI. As DNA, the CDR3 is TGTGCCAGCTCACCTCGACAGAACACCGGGGAGCTGTTTTTT. It yields the protein CASSPRQNTGELFF.